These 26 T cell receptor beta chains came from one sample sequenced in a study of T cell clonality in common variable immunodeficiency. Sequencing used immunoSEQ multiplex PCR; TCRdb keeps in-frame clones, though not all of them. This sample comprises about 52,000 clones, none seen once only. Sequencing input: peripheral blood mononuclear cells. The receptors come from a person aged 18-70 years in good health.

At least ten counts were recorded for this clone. The CDR3 bases that were read are TGTGCCAGCGGCTCCGTGCGGGTCGCA. As protein: CASGSVRVA. The entire CDR3 reads CASGSVRVAAFF. The chain joins TRBV2 to TRBJ1-1; D is unresolved. From the germline J gene comes the end of the CDR3, since the read stops 3 residues before it. The CDR3 runs 12 residues. Germline assignment: CDR1 SNHLY and CDR2 FYNNEI.

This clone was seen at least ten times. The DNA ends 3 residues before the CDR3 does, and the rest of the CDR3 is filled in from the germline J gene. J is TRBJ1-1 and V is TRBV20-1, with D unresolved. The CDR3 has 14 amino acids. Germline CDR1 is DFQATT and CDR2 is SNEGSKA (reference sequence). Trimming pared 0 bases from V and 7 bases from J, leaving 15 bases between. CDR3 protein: CSAREGRRYSEAFF. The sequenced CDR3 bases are TGCAGTGCTAGAGAAGGTCGGAGGTACAGTGAA.

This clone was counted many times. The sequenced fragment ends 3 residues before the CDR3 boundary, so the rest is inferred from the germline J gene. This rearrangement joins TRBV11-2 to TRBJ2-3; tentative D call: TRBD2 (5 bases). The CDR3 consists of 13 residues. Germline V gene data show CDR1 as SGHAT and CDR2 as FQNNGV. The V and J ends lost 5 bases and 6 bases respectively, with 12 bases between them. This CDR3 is CASSLSAADTQYF. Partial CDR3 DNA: TGTGCCAGCAGCCTTAGCGCTGCGGATACG.

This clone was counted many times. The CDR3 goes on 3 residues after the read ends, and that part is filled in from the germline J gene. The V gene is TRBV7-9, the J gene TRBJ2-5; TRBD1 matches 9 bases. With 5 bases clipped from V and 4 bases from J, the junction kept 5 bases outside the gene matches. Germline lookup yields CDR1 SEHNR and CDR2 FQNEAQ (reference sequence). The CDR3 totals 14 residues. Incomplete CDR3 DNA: TGTGCCAGCAGCCGACAGGGGGGTCTAGAGACC. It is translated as CASSRQGGLET. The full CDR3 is CASSRQGGLETQYF.

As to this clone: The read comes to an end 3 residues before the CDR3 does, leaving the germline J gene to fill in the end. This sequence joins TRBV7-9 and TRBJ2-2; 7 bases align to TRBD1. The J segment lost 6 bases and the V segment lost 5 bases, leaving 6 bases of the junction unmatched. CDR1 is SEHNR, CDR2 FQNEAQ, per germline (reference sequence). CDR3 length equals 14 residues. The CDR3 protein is CASSPTGSAGELFF. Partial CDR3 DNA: TGTGCCAGCAGCCCGACAGGGAGCGCCGGGGAG.

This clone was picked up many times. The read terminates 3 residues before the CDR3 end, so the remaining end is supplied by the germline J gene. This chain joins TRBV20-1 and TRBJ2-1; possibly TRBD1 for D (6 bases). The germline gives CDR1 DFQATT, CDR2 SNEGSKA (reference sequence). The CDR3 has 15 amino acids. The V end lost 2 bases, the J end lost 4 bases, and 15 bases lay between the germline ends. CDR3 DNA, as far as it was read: TGCAGTGCTAGACCAGGGGAAGGGGTTTACAATGAG. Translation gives CSARPGEGVYNE. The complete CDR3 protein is CSARPGEGVYNEQFF.

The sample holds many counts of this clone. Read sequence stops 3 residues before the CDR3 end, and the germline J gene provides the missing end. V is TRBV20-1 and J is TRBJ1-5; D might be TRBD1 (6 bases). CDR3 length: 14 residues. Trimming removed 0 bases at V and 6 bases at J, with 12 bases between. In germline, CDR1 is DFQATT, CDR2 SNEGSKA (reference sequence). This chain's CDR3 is CSAREGTRIQPQHF. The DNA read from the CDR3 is TGCAGTGCTAGAGAAGGGACACGTATTCAGCCC.

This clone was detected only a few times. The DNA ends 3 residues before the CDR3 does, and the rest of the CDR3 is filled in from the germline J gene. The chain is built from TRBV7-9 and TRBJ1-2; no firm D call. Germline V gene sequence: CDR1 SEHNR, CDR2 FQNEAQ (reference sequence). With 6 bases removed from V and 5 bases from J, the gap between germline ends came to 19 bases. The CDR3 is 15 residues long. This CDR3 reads CASSLSGSVPYGYTF. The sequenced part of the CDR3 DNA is TGTGCCAGCAGTTTGTCGGGTAGCGTCCCTTATGGC. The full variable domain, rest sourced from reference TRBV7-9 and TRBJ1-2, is DTGVSQNPRHKITKRGQNVTFRCDPISEHNRLYWYRQTLGQGPEFLTYFQNEAQLEKSRLLSDRFSAERPKGSFSTLEIQRTEQGDSAMYLCASSLSGSVPYGYTFGSGTRLTVV.

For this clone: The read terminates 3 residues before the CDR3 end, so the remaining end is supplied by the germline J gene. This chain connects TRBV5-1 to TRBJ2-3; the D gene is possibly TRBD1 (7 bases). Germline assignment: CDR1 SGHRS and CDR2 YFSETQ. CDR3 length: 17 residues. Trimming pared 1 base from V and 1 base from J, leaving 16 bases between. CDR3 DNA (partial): TGCGCCAGCAGCTTGAGGTCAGGGGGAGGTGGCACAGATACG. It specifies CASSLRSGGGGTDT. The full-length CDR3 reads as CASSLRSGGGGTDTQYF.

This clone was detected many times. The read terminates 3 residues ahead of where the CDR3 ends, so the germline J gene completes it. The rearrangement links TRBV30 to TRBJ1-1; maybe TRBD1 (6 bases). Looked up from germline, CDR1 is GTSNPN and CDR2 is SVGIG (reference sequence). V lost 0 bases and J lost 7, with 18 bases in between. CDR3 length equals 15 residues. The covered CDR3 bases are TGTGCCTGGAGTGTACATCCGGCAGGGGCCAATGAA. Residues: CAWSVHPAGANE. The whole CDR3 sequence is CAWSVHPAGANEAFF.

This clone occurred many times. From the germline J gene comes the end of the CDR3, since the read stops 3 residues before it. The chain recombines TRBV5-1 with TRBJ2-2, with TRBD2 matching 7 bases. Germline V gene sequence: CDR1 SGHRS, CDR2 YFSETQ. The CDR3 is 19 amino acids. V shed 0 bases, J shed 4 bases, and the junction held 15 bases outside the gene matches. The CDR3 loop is CASSLGLAAPSGSTGELFF. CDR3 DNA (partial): TGCGCCAGCAGCTTGGGTCTAGCGGCTCCCTCGGGGTCCACCGGGGAG.

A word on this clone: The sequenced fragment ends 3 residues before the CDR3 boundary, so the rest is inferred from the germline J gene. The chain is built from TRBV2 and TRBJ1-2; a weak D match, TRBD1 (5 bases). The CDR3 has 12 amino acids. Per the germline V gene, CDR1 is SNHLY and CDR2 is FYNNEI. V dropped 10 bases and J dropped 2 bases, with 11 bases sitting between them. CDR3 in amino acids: CAISRANYGYTF. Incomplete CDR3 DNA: TGTGCCATCAGCAGGGCGAACTATGGC. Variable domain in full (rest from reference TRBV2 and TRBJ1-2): EPEVTQTPSHQVTQMGQEVILRCVPISNHLYFYWYRQILGQKVEFLVSFYNNEISEKSEIFDDQFSVERPDGSNFTLKIRSTKLEDSAMYFCAISRANYGYTFGSGTRLTVV.

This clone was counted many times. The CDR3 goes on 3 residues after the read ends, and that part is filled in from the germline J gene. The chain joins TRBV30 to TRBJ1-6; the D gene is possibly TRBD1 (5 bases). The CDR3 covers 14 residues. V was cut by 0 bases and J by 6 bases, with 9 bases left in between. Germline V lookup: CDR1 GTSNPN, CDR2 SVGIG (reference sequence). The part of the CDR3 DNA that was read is TGTGCCTGGAGTGTACGGGGGATTAATTCACCC. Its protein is CAWSVRGINSP. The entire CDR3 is CAWSVRGINSPLHF.

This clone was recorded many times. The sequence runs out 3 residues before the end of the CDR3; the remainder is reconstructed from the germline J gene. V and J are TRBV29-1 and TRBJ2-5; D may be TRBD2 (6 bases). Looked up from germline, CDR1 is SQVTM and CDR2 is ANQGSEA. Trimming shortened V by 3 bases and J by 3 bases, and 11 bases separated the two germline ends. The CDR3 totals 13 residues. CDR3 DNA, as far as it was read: TGCAGCGTTGATTCGGGGGAGGAAGAGACC. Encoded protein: CSVDSGEEET. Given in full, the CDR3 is CSVDSGEEETQYF.

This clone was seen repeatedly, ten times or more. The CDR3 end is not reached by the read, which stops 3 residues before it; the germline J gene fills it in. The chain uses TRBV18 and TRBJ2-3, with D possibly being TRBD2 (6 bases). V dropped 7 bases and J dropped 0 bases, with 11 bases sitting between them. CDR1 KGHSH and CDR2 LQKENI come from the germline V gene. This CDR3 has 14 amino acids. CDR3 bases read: TGTGCCAGCTACCGGGGGTCTAGCACAGATACG. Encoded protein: CASYRGSSTDT. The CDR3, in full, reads CASYRGSSTDTQYF.

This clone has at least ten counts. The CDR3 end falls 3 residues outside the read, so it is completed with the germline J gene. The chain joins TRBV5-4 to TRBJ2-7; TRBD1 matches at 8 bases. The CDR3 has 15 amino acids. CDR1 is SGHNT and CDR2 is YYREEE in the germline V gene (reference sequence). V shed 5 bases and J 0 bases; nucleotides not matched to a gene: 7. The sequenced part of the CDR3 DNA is TGTGCCAGCAGACCCCAGGGGGCCAGCTCCTACGAG. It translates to CASRPQGASSYE. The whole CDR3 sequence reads CASRPQGASSYEQYF.

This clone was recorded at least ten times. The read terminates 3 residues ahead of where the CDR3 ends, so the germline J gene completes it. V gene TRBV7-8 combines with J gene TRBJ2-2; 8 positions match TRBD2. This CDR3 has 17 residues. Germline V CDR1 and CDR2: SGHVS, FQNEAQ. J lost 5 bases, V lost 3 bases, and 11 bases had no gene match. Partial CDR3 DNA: TGTGCCAGCAGCTTTAGGTTTTCGCGGGAGGTGACCGGGGAG. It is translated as CASSFRFSREVTGE. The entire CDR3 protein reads CASSFRFSREVTGELFF.

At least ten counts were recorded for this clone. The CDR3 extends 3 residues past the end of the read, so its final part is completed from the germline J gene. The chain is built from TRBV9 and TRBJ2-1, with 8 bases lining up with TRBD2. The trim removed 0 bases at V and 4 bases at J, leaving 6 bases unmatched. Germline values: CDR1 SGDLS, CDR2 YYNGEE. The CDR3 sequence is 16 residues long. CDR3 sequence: CASSVVSGIRYNEQFF. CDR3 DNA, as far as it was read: TGTGCCAGCAGCGTAGTTAGCGGGATAAGGTACAATGAG.

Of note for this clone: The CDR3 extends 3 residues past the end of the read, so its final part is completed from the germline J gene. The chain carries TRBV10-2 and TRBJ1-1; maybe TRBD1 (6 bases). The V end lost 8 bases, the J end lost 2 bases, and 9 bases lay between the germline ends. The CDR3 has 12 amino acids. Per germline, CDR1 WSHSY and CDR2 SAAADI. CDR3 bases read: TGCGCCAGCGGACAGACTAACACTGAA. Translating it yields CASGQTNTE. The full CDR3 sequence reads CASGQTNTEAFF.

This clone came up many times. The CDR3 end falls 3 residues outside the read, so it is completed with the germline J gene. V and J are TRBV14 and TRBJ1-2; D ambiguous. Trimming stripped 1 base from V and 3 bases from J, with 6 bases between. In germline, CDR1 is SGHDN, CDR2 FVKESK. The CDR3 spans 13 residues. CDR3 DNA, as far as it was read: TGTGCCAGCAGCCAAGGGAGGGACTATGGC. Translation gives CASSQGRDYG. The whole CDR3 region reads CASSQGRDYGYTF.

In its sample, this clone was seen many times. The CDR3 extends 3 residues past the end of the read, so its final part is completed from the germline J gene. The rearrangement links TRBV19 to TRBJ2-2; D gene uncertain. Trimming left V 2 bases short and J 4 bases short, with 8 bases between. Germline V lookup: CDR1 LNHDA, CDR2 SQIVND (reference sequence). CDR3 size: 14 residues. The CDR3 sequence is CASSIRAGTGELFF. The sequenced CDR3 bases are TGTGCCAGTAGTATAAGGGCAGGCACCGGGGAG.

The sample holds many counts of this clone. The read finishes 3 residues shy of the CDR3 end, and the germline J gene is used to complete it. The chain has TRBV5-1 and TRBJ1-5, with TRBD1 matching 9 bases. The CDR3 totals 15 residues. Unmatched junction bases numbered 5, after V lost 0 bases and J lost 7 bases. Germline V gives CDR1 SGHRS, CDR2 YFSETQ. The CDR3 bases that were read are TGCGCCAGCAGCTTGGAAGGGGACAGGGCCCAGCCC. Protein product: CASSLEGDRAQP. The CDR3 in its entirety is CASSLEGDRAQPQHF.

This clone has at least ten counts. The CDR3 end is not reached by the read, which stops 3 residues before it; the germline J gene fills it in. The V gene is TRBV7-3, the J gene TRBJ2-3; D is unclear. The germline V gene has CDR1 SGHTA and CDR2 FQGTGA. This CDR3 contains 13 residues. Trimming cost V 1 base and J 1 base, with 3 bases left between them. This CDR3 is CASSLIGTDTQYF. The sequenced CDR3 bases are TGTGCCAGCAGCTTAATCGGCACAGATACG.

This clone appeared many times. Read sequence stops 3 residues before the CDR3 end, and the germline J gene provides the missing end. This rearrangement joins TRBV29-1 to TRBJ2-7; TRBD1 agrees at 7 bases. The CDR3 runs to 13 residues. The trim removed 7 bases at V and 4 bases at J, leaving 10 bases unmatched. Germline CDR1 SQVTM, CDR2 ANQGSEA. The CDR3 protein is CSGSDRVGYEQYF. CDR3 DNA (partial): TGCAGCGGATCCGACAGGGTCGGATACGAG.

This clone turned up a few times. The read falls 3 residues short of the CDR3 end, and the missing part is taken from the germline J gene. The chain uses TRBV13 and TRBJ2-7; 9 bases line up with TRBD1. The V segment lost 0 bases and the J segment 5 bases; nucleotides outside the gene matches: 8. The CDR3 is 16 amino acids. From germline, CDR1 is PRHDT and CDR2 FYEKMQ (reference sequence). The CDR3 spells CASSLGLVGTGNEQYF. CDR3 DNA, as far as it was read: TGTGCCAGCAGCTTAGGCCTAGTTGGGACAGGGAACGAG.

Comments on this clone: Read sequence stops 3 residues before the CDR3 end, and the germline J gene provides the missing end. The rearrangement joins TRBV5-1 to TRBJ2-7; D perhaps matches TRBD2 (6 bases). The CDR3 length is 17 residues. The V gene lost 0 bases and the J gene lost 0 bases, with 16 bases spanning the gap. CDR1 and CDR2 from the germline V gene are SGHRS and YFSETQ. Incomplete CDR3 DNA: TGCGCCAGCAGCTTGGGGGGGATAGCGGAGAGCTCCTACGAG. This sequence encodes CASSLGGIAESSYE. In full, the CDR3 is CASSLGGIAESSYEQYF.